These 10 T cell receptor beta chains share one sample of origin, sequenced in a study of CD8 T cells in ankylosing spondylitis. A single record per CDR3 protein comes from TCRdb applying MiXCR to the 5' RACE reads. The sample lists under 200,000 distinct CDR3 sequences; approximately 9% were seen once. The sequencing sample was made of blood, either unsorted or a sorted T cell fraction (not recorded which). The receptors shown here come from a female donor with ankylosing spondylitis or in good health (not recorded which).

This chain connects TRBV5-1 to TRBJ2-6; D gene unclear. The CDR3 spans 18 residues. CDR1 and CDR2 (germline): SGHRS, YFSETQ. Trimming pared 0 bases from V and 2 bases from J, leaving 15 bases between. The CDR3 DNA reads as TGCGCCAGCAGCTTGGTCAGAGGCCCCAAGGCTGGGGCCAACGTCCTGACTTTC. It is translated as CASSLVRGPKAGANVLTF.

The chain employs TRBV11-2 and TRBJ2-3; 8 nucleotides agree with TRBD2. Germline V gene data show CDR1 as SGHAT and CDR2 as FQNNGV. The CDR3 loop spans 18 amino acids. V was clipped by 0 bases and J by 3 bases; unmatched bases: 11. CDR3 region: CASSLEGRAGGTTDTQYF. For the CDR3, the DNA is TGTGCCAGCAGCTTAGAGGGTAGGGCGGGAGGAACAACAGATACGCAGTATTTT.

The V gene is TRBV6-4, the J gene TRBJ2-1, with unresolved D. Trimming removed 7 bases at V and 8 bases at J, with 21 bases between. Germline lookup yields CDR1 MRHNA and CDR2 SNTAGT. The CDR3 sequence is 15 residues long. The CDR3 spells CASTCFIGSLDEQFF. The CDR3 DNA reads TGTGCCAGCACCTGTTTCATAGGCTCCCTGGATGAGCAGTTCTTC.

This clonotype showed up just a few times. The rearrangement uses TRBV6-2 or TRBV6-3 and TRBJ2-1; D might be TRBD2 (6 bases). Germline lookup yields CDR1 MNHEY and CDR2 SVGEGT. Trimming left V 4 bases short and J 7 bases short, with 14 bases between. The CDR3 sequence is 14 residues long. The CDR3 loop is CASSSVGGGNEQFF. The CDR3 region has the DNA TGTGCCAGCAGTTCGGTGGGGGGAGGAAATGAGCAGTTCTTC.

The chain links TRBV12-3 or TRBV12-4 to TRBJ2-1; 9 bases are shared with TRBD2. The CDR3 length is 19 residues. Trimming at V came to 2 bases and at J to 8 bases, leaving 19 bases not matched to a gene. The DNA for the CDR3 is TGTGCCAGCAGTTTAAAAACTAGCGGGTTTAGGGGGGACACGGATGAGCAGTTCTTC. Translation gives CASSLKTSGFRGDTDEQFF.

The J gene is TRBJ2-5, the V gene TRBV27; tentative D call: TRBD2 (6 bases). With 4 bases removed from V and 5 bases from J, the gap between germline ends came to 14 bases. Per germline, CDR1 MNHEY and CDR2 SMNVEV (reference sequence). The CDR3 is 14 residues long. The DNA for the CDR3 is TGTGCCAGCAGTTCGCTAGCGTCTGGGGAGACCCAGTACTTC. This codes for CASSSLASGETQYF.

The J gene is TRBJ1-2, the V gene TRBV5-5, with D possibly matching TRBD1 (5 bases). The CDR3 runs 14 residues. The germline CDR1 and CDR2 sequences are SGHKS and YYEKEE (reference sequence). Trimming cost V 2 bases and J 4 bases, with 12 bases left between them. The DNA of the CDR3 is TGTGCCAGCAGCTTACGAGGGGATGGCTATGGCTACACCTTC. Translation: CASSLRGDGYGYTF.

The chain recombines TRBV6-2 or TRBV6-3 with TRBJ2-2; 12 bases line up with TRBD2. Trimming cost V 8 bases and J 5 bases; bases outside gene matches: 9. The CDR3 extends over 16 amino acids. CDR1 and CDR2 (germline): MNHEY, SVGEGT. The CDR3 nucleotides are TGTGCCAGCGGCGCGACTAGCGGGGGCGGTACCGGGGAGCTGTTTTTT. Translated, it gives CASGATSGGGTGELFF.

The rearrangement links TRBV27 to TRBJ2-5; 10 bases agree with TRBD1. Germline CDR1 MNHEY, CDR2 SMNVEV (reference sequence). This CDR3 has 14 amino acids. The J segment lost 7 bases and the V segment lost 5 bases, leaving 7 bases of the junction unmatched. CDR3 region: CASSPGTGVGTQYF. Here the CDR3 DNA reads TGTGCCAGCAGTCCCGGGACAGGGGTTGGGACCCAGTACTTC.

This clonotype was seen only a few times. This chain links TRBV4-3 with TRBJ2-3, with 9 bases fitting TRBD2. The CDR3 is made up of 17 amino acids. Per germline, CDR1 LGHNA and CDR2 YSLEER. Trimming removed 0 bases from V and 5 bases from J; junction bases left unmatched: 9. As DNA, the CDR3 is TGCGCCAGCAGCCAAGAGTGGCGCGGGAGGGGGGTAGATACGCAGTATTTT. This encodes CASSQEWRGRGVDTQYF.